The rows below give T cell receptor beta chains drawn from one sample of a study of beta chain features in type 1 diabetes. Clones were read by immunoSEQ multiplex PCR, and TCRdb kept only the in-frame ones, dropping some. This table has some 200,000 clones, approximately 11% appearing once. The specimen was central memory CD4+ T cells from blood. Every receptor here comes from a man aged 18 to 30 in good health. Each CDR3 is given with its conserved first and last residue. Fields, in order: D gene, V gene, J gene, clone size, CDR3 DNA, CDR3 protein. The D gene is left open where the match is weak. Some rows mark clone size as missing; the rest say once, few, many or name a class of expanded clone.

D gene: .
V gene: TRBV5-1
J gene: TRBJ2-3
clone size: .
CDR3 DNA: TGCGCCAGCAGCTTGGTTCCGGATAGCACAGATACGCAGTATTTT
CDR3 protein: CASSLVPDSTDTQYF

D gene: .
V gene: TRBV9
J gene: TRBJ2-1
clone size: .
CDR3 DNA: TGTGCCAGCAGCGTAGCAGGCGGGACTCTCAATGAGCAGTTCTTC
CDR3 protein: CASSVAGGTLNEQFF

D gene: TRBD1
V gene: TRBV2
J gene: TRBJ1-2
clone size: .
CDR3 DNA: TGTGCCAGCAGTGAAGGGACAGGGTATTATGGCTACACCTTC
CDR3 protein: CASSEGTGYYGYTF

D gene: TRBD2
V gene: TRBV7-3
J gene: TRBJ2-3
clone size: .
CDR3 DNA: TGTGCCAGCAGCTTGACTAGCGGGTCAGATACGCAGTATTTT
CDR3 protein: CASSLTSGSDTQYF

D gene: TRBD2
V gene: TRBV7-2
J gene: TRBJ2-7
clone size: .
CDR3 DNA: TGTGCCAGCAGCTTAGAACTAGCGGGAGGCAGCGAGCAGTACTTC
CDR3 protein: CASSLELAGGSEQYF

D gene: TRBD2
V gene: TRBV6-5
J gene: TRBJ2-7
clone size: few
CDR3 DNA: TGTGCCAGCAGTTTGCTAGCGGGAGTTGACGAGCAGTACTTC
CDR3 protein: CASSLLAGVDEQYF

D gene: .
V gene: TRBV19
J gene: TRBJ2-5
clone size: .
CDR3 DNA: TGTGCCAGTAGTGATCGAGGGGTTGGGACCCAGTACTTC
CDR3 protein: CASSDRGVGTQYF

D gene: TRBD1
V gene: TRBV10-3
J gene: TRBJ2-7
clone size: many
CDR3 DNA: TGTGCCACACACATGGGACAGGGTGCAACCTACGAGCAGTACTTC
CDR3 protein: CATHMGQGATYEQYF

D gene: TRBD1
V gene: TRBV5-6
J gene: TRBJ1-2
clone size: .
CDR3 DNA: TGTGCCAGCAGCTCAAAGACAGGGGACTACGACCTCTATGGCTACACCTTC
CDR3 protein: CASSSKTGDYDLYGYTF

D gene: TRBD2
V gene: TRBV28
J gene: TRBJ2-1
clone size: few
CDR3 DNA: TGTGCCAGCAGTCTAGCGGGAGTATACGGTGAGCAGTTCTTC
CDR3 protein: CASSLAGVYGEQFF

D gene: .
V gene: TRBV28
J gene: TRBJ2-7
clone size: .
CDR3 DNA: TGTGCCAGCAGGAACCACAGACCCCATAACTTC
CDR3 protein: CASRNHRPHNF

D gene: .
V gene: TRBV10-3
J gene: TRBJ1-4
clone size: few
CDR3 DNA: TGTGCCATCAGTGAGGGGCACAGGACAGATGAAAAACTGTTTTTT
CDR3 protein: CAISEGHRTDEKLFF

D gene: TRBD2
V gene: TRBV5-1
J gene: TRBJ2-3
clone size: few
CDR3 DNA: TGCGCCAGCAGCTTGGCTAGCGGGAGTGCGCAGTATTTT
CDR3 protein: CASSLASGSAQYF

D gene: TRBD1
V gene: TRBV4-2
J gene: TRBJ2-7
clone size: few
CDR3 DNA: TGTGCCAGCAGCCAAGAGAGACAGGGAACCTACGAGCAGTACTTC
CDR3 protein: CASSQERQGTYEQYF

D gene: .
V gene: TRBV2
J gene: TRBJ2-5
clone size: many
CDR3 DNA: TGTGCCAGCAAATACCAAGAGACCCAGTACTTC
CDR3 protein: CASKYQETQYF

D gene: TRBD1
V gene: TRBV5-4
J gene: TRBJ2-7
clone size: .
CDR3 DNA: TGTGCCAGCAGCCCGGTCCGGGACAGGGACGGTGAGCAGTACTTC
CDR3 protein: CASSPVRDRDGEQYF

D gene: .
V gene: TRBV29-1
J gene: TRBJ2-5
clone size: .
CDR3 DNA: TGCAGCGTTGCCGGGGCACCAGAGACCCAGTACTTC
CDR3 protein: CSVAGAPETQYF

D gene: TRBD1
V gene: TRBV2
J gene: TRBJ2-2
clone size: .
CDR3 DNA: TGTGCCAGCAGGAGGACAGGGAACACCGGGGAGCTGTTTTTT
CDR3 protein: CASRRTGNTGELFF

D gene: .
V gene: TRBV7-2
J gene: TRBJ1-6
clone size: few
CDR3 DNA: TGTGCCAGCACCCCCACAGGGAATTCACCCCTCCACTTT
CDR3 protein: CASTPTGNSPLHF

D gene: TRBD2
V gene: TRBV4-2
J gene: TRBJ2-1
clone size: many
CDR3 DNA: TGTGCCAGCAGCCACGGCGATAGCGGGAGCGATGAGCAGTTCTTC
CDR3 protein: CASSHGDSGSDEQFF

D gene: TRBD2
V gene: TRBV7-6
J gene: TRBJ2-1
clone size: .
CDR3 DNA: TGTGCCAGCAGCGTCACAGGGACTAGCGGGATATACAATGAGCAGTTCTTC
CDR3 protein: CASSVTGTSGIYNEQFF

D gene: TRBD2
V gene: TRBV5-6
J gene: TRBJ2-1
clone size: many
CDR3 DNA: TGTGCCAGCAGCTTGCGGGTAGCGGGTTACAATGAGCAGTTCTTC
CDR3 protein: CASSLRVAGYNEQFF

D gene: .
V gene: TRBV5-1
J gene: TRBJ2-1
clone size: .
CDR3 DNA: TGCGCCAGCAGCGCTTTAGGGGCGGCCTACAATGAGCAGTTCTTC
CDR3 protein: CASSALGAAYNEQFF

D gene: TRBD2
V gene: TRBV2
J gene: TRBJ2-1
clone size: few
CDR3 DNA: TGTGCCAGCGGGCGGACTAGCGGGGGTAATGAGCAGTTCTTC
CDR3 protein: CASGRTSGGNEQFF

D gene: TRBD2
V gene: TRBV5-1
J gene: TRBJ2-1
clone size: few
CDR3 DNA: TGCGCCAGCAGCCCCAGGGAGGCGGGAGGGAACAATGAGCAGTTCTTC
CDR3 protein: CASSPREAGGNNEQFF

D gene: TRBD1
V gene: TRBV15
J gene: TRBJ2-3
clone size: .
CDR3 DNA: TGTGCCACCAGCAGAGGGACAGGGCGGGAAGATACGCAGTATTTT
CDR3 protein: CATSRGTGREDTQYF

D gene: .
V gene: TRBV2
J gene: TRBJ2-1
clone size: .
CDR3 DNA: TGTGCCAGCAGTGAACGGCTAGCATTCGACAATGAGCAGTTCTTC
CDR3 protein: CASSERLAFDNEQFF